A selection of T cell receptor beta chains follows, all from one sample in a study of stem cell transplantation in POMP-related autoinflammatory disease. The repertoire was sequenced with immunoSEQ multiplex PCR; TCRdb's copy has only in-frame clones and lacks some. The table includes tens of thousands of clones, approximately 91% detected once. The specimen was CD4+ T cells from PBMCs, collected after stem cell transplantation. The receptor set was obtained from a human patient with POMP-related autoinflammation and immune dysregulation (PRAID). Some T cells may be provided by the graft donor. The CDR3 runs from the conserved cysteine through the conserved F or W. A D gene is named only where the DNA matches it firmly. Clone size is stated in some rows and not others, as once, few, many or a class when expanded.

d_gene	v_gene	abundance	len	j_gene	CDR3nt	CDR3aa
.	TRBV5-5	.	16	TRBJ2-2	TGTGCCAGCAGCTTGGAGGCAGGGCTTAACACCGGGGAGCTGTTTTTT	CASSLEAGLNTGELFF
.	TRBV19	.	15	TRBJ2-3	TGTGCCAGTAGTATTCTGGGGACTCACACAGATACGCAGTATTTT	CASSILGTHTDTQYF
.	TRBV27	.	12	TRBJ1-2	TGTGCCACCCTGCGGCCCTTCTATGGCTACACCTTC	CATLRPFYGYTF
.	TRBV7-9	.	13	TRBJ2-5	TGTGCCAGCAGCTTGGGCTTACAAGAGACCCAGTACTTC	CASSLGLQETQYF
TRBD2	TRBV28	.	19	TRBJ2-5	TGTGCCAGCAGTTTATTTCGCGGGAGCCCCAACTATAAAATAGAGACCCAGTACTTC	CASSLFRGSPNYKIETQYF
.	TRBV20-1	.	10	TRBJ2-5	TGCAGTGCCCTACAGGAGACCCAGTACTTC	CSALQETQYF
.	TRBV7-9	.	12	TRBJ2-3	TGTGCCAGCAGCTCCAACAAAGATACGCAGTATTTT	CASSSNKDTQYF
.	TRBV5-1	.	16	TRBJ1-1	TGCGCCAGCAGCCCTGGCTACAGGCCGGAGGTCACTGAAGCTTTCTTT	CASSPGYRPEVTEAFF
.	TRBV7-4	.	14	TRBJ1-6	TGTGCCAGCAGCTTACAGGTAATCCGATCACCCCTCCACTTT	CASSLQVIRSPLHF
.	TRBV6-1	.	13	TRBJ2-7	TGTGCCAGCAGTGACAGTAGGGGCTACGAGCAGTACTTC	CASSDSRGYEQYF
TRBD1	TRBV28	.	14	TRBJ1-4	TGTGCCAGCATCCAGGACAGGGGGCGGGAAAAACTGTTTTTT	CASIQDRGREKLFF
TRBD1	TRBV7-9	.	13	TRBJ1-2	TGTGCCAGCAGTCTACAGGGGTACTATGGCTACACCTTC	CASSLQGYYGYTF
.	TRBV4-1	.	16	TRBJ1-2	TGCGCCAGCAGCCGCTCTCTCGTCGGAGGGGCGGATGGCTACACCTTC	CASSRSLVGGADGYTF
.	TRBV19	once	12	TRBJ1-2	TGTGCCAGTAGTGAGGAGATCTATGGCTACACCTTC	CASSEEIYGYTF
.	TRBV9	.	13	TRBJ2-3	TGTGCCAGCAGCGTAGAAGCCACAGATACGCAGTATTTT	CASSVEATDTQYF
TRBD1	TRBV28	.	15	TRBJ1-2	TGTGCCAGCAGCATCCAACCGGGACAGGGCGATGGCTACACCTTC	CASSIQPGQGDGYTF
.	TRBV5-5	.	13	TRBJ2-2	TGTGCCAGCAGCTTGGACCCCCAAAGGGAGCTGTTTTTT	CASSLDPQRELFF